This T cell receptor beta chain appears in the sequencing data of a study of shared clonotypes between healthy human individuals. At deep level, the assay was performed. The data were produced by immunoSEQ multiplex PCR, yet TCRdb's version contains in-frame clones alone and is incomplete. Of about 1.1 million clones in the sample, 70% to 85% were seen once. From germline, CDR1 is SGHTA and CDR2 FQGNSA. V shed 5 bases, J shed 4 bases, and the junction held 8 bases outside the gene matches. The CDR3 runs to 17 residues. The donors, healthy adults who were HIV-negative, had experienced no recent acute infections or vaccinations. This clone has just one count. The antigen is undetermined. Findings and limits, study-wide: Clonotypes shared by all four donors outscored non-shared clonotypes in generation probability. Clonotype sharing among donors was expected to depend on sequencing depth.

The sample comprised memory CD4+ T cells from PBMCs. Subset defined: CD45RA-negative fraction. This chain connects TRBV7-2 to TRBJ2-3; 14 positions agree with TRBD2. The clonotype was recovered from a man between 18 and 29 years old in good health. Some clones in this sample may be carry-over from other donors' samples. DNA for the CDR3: TGTGCCAGCAGCCGGATAGGGACTAGCGGGGGAGCAGATACGCAGTATTTT. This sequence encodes CASSRIGTSGGADTQYF.